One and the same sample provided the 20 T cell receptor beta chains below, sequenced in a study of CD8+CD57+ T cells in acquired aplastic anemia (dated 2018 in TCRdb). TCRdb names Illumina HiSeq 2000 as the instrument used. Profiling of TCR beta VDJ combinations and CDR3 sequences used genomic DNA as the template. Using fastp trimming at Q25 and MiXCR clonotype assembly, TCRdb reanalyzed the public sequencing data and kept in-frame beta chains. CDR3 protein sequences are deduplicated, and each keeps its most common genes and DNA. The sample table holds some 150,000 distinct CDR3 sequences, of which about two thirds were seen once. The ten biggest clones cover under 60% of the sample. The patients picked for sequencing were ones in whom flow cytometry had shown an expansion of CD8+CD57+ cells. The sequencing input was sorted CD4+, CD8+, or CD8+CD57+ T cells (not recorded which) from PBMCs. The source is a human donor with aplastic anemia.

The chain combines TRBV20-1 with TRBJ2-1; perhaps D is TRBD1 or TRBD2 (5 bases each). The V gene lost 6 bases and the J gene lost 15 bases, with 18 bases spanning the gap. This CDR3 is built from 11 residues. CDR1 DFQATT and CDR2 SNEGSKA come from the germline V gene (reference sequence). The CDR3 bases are TGCAGTGCCGCCGGTGAGGGGCTCCGGTTCTTC. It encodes CSAAGEGLRFF.

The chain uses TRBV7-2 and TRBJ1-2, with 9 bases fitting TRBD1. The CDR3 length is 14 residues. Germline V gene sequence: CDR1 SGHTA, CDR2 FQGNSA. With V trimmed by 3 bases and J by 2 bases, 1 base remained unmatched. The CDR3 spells CASSLDRGNYGYTF. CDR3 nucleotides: TGTGCCAGCAGCTTGGACAGGGGAAACTATGGCTACACCTTC.

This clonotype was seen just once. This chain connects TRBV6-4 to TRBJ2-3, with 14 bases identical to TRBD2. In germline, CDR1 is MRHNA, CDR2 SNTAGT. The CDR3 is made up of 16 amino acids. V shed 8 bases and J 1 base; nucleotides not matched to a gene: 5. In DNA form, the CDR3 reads TGTGCCAGCGGCGAGGGACTAGCGGGGGGCACAGATACGCAGTATTTT. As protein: CASGEGLAGGTDTQYF.

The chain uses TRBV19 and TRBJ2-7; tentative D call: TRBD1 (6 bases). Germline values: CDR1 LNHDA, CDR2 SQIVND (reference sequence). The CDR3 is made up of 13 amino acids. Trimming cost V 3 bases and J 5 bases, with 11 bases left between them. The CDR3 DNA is TGTGCCAGTAGTATTTGGGACAACGACGAGCAGTACTTC. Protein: CASSIWDNDEQYF.

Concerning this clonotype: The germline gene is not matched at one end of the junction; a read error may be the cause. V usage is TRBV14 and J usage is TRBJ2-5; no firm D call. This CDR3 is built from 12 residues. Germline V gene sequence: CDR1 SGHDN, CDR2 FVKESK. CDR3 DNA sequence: TGTGCCAACAGCCAACGTTATGAGACCCAGTACTTC. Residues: CANSQRYETQYF. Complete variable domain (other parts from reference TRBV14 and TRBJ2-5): EAGVTQFPSHSVIEKGQTVTLRCDPISGHDNLYWYRRVMGKEIKFLLHFVKESKQDESGMPNNRFLAERTGGTYSTLKVQPAELEDSGVYFCANSQRYETQYFGPGTRLLVL.

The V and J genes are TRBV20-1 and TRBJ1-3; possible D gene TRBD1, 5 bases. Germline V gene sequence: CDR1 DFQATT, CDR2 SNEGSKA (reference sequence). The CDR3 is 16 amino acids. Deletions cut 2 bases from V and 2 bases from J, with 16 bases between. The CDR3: CSARLPKTDTGNTIYF. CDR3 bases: TGCAGTGCTAGACTCCCTAAGACAGATACTGGAAACACCATATATTTT.

The CDR3: CATSRGDTSGANVLTF. The CDR3 bases are TGTGCCACCAGCAGAGGCGATACGTCTGGGGCCAACGTCCTGACTTTC. The chain couples TRBV15 to TRBJ2-6; D gene uncertain. Germline values: CDR1 LNHNV, CDR2 YYDKDF (reference sequence). This CDR3 is built from 16 residues. V lost 1 base to trimming and J lost 1 base, with 8 bases between them.

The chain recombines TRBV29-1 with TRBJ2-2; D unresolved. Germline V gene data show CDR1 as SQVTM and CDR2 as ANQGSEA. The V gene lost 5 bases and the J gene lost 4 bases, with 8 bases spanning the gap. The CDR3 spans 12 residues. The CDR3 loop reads CSVFTSTGELFF. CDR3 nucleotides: TGCAGCGTTTTCACGTCCACCGGGGAGCTGTTTTTT.

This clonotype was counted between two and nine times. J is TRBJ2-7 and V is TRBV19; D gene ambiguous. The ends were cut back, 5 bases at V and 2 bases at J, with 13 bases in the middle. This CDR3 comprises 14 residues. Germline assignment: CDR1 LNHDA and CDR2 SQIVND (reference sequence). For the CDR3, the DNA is TGTGCCAGTAGTGTAGGTTCAGCCGCCTACGAGCAGTACTTC. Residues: CASSVGSAAYEQYF.

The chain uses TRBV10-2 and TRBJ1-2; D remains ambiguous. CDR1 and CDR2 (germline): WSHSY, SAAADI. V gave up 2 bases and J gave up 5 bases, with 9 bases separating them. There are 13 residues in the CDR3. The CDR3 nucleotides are TGCGCCAGCAGTGAGGATCCTCAGTATGGCTACACCTTC. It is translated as CASSEDPQYGYTF.

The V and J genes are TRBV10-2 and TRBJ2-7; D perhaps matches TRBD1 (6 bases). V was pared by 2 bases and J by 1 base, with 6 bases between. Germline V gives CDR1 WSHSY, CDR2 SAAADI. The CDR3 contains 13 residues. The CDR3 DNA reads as TGCGCCAGCAGTGAGAGGGGGTCCTACGAGCAGTACTTC. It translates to CASSERGSYEQYF.

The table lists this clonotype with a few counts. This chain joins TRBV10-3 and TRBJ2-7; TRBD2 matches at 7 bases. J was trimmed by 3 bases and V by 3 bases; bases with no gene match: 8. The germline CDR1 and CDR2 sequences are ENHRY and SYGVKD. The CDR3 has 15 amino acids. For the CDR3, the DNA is TGTGCCATCAGTGATTTGTACCAGCGGGGCTACGAGCAGTACTTC. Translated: CAISDLYQRGYEQYF.

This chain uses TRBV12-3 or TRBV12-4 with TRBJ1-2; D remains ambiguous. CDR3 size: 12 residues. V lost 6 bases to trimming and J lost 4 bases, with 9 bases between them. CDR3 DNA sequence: TGTGCCAGCAGCGACTCTGCCTATGGCTACACCTTC. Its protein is CASSDSAYGYTF.

The CDR3, as DNA: TGTGCCAGCAGTTTTTTAGGTGGGACTGAAGCTTTCTTT. It translates to CASSFLGGTEAFF. The chain carries TRBV27 and TRBJ1-1; D is undetermined. V shed 3 bases and J shed 5 bases, with 10 bases lying between them. The CDR3 is 13 amino acids. The germline gives CDR1 MNHEY, CDR2 SMNVEV (reference sequence).

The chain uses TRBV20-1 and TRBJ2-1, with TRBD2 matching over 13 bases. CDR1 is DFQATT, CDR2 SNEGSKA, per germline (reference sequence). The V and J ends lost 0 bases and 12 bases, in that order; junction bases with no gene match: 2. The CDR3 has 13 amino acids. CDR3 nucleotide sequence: TGCAGTGCTAGAGATGGGACTAGCGGGACGCAGTTCTTC. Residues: CSARDGTSGTQFF.

CDR3 sequence reads: CASSLTGARFYTF. For the CDR3, the DNA is TGTGCCAGCAGCTTAACAGGGGCAAGGTTCTACACCTTC. The V call is TRBV7-2, the J call TRBJ1-2; 7 bases map to TRBD1. Germline values: CDR1 SGHTA, CDR2 FQGNSA. There are 13 residues in the CDR3. V was pared by 2 bases and J by 10 bases, with 7 bases of the junction left unmatched.

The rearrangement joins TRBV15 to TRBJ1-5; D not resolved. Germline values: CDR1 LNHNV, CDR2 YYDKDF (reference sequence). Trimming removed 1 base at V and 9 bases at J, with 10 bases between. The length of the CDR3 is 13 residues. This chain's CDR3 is CATSRVQVMPQHF. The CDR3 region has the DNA TGTGCCACCAGCAGAGTCCAGGTTATGCCCCAGCATTTT.

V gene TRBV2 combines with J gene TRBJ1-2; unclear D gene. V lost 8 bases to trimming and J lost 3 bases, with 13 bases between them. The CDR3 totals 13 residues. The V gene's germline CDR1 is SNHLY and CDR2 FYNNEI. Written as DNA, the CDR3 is TGTGCCAGCGAGGGCGGCAGCTACTATGGCTACACCTTC. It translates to CASEGGSYYGYTF.

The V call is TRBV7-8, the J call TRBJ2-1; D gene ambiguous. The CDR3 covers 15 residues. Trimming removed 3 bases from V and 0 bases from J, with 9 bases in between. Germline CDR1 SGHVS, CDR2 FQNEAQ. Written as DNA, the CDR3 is TGTGCCAGCAGCTTGAAGAGCCACTCCTACAATGAGCAGTTCTTC. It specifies CASSLKSHSYNEQFF. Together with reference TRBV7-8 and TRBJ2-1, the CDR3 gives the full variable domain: GAGVSQSPRYKVAKRGQDVALRCDPISGHVSLFWYQQALGQGPEFLTYFQNEAQLDKSGLPSDRFFAERPEGSVSTLKIQRTQQEDSAVYLCASSLKSHSYNEQFFGPGTRLTVL.

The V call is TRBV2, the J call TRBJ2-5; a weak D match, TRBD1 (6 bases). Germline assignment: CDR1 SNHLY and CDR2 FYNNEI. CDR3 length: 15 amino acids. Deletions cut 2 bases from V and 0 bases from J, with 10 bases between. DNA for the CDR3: TGTGCCAGCAGTGAACAGGGGCTACACCAAGAGACCCAGTACTTC. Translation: CASSEQGLHQETQYF.